Presented here are 26 T cell receptor beta chains from one specimen sequenced in a study of shared clonotypes between healthy human individuals. Repertoires were generated with immunoSEQ multiplex PCR, while TCRdb's copy carries only in-frame clones and drops some. The data contain hundreds of thousands of clones, 79% of them seen just once; the ten biggest clones take up roughly 13%. The sample taken for sequencing was PBMCs. These receptor sequences come from a woman in her forties in good health. Some clones in this sample may be carry-over from other donors' samples.

The genes are TRBV7-9 and TRBJ2-6; D ambiguous. Germline lookup yields CDR1 SEHNR and CDR2 FQNEAQ (reference sequence). This CDR3 has 16 residues. Trimming shortened V by 1 base and J by 1 base, and 8 bases separated the two germline ends. The CDR3 loop reads CASSLVSPSGANVLTF. CDR3 DNA sequence: TGTGCCAGCAGCTTAGTTTCGCCTTCTGGGGCCAACGTCCTGACTTTC.

This clone occurred once. The chain recombines TRBV10-3 with TRBJ2-7; 9 bases line up with TRBD1. CDR1 is ENHRY, CDR2 SYGVKD, per germline. J lost 0 bases, V lost 7 bases, and 7 bases had no gene match. The length of the CDR3 is 15 residues. CDR3 amino acids: CAITPADRGSYEQYF. CDR3 coding DNA: TGTGCCATCACCCCCGCGGACAGGGGCTCCTACGAGCAGTACTTC.

V gene TRBV6-6 combines with J gene TRBJ2-2; 10 positions agree with TRBD2. V dropped 6 bases and J dropped 5; count of bases not matched to a gene: 6. The V gene's germline CDR1 is MNHNY and CDR2 SVGAGI (reference sequence). The CDR3 covers 15 residues. For the CDR3, the DNA is TGTGCCAGCAGAACTCTAGCGGGGGCTACCGGGGAGCTGTTTTTT. Its translation: CASRTLAGATGELFF.

Remarks on this clone: This sequence is one base from a far larger clone and is likely a read error. The sample has other DNA sequences that encode this CDR3 too. The chain joins TRBV30 to TRBJ2-7, with 8 positions matching TRBD2. CDR3 length: 15 amino acids. With 0 bases clipped from V and 3 bases from J, the junction kept 7 bases outside the gene matches. Germline V CDR1 and CDR2: GTSNPN, SVGIG (reference sequence). The CDR3 DNA sequence: TGTGCCTGGAGTGTACGACGGGAGGGCTTCTACGAGCAGTACTTC. Translation: CAWSVRREGFYEQYF. The whole variable domain, remainder taken from reference TRBV30 and TRBJ2-7, is SQTIHQWPATLVQPVGSPLSLECTVEGTSNPNLYWYRQAAGRGLQLLFYSVGIGQISSEVPQNLSASRPQDRQFILSSKKLLLSDSGFYLCAWSVRREGFYEQYFGPGTRLTVT.

The chain combines TRBV6-5 with TRBJ2-5; D not certain. Germline V CDR1 and CDR2: MNHEY, SVGAGI. Trimming left V 6 bases short and J 7 bases short, with 12 bases between. The CDR3 extends over 12 amino acids. This CDR3 reads CASRRVDGTQYF. CDR3 DNA: TGTGCCAGCAGAAGGGTTGACGGGACCCAGTACTTC.

The J gene is TRBJ2-7, the V gene TRBV7-2, with no clear D. Germline loops: CDR1 SGHTA, CDR2 FQGNSA. Trimming removed 5 bases from V and 1 base from J, with 12 bases in between. The CDR3 is 14 amino acids. DNA of the CDR3: TGTGCCAGCAGCCTAGGACGGAATTCCTACGAGCAGTACTTC. Its protein product is CASSLGRNSYEQYF.

J is TRBJ2-2 and V is TRBV2; D tentatively fits TRBD1 or TRBD2 (5 bases each). This CDR3 region has 13 residues. Trimming took 4 bases from V and 6 from J, leaving 9 bases between them. Germline V gene sequence: CDR1 SNHLY, CDR2 FYNNEI. CDR3 nucleotides: TGTGCCAGCAGTGTCTGGGGACCCGGGGAGCTGTTTTTT. This encodes CASSVWGPGELFF.

Here the CDR3 reads CASSEFQGEEFF. CDR3 sequence (DNA): TGTGCCAGCAGTGAATTTCAGGGGGAGGAGTTCTTC. The chain carries TRBV6-1 and TRBJ2-1, with a tentative D call TRBD1 (7 bases). Trimming removed 2 bases at V and 14 bases at J, with 13 bases between. This CDR3 comprises 12 residues. Germline V lookup: CDR1 MNHNS, CDR2 SASEGT.

The chain recombines TRBV25-1 with TRBJ1-2, with TRBD1 identical over 8 bases. The germline CDR1 and CDR2 sequences are MGHDK and SYGVNS. The CDR3 totals 15 residues. With 5 bases clipped from V and 7 bases from J, the junction kept 12 bases outside the gene matches. The CDR3 DNA reads TGTGCCAGCAGTCCTCGGGACAGGTATTCGAGTGGCTACACCTTC. It specifies CASSPRDRYSSGYTF.

The chain is built from TRBV7-2 and TRBJ2-5, with 11 nucleotides matching TRBD2. The DNA end lines up better with TRBJ2-7; the J call may be wrong. Germline assignment: CDR1 SGHTA and CDR2 FQGNSA. There are 13 residues in the CDR3. The CDR3 sequence: CASSGTSGYEQYF. CDR3 coding DNA: TGTGCCAGCAGTGGGACTAGCGGCTACGAGCAGTACTTC.

The chain uses TRBV19 and TRBJ2-1; 11 bases are shared with TRBD1. The junction had 5 bases not matched to a gene; V was cut back by 1 base and J by 6 bases. The germline CDR1 and CDR2 sequences are LNHDA and SQIVND (reference sequence). There are 16 residues in the CDR3. CDR3: CASSIVGTGGGNEQFF. The CDR3 nucleotides are TGTGCCAGTAGTATAGTCGGGACAGGGGGTGGCAATGAGCAGTTCTTC.

The genes are TRBV11-2 and TRBJ1-4; TRBD1 matches 7 bases. The CDR3 runs to 15 residues. Trimming took 5 bases from V and 6 from J; bases not matched to a gene: 9. Germline-derived CDR1 and CDR2 are SGHAT and FQNNGV. The CDR3 loop reads CASSLTTGRDEKLFF. The CDR3 nucleotides read TGTGCCAGCAGCCTCACGACAGGGAGAGATGAAAAACTGTTTTTT.

The V call is TRBV15, the J call TRBJ1-4; D gene ambiguous. V lost 5 bases to trimming and J lost 5 bases, with 15 bases between them. Germline assignment: CDR1 LNHNV and CDR2 YYDKDF (reference sequence). The CDR3 totals 15 residues. The chain's CDR3 is CATSGARRENEKLFF. The CDR3 DNA reads TGTGCCACCAGCGGCGCTCGACGAGAGAATGAAAAACTGTTTTTT.

The J gene is TRBJ2-2, the V gene TRBV7-9, with D unclear. The CDR3 extends over 13 amino acids. CDR1 and CDR2 from the germline V gene are SEHNR and FQNEAQ (reference sequence). V dropped 3 bases and J dropped 4 bases, with 6 bases sitting between them. CDR3 sequence reads: CASSFDPTGELFF. CDR3 DNA: TGTGCCAGCAGCTTTGACCCCACCGGGGAGCTGTTTTTT. The whole variable domain, filled in from reference TRBV7-9 and TRBJ2-2, reads DTGVSQNPRHKITKRGQNVTFRCDPISEHNRLYWYRQTLGQGPEFLTYFQNEAQLEKSRLLSDRFSAERPKGSFSTLEIQRTEQGDSAMYLCASSFDPTGELFFGEGSRLTVL.

The chain couples TRBV7-3 to TRBJ2-5; D not certain. Germline V gene sequence: CDR1 SGHTA, CDR2 FQGTGA. Trimming left V 2 bases short and J 0 bases short, with 7 bases between. This CDR3 has 14 residues. The CDR3 nucleotides are TGTGCCAGCAGCTTAGGGCTGCACCAAGAGACCCAGTACTTC. Translated: CASSLGLHQETQYF.

This clone was seen more than once but under ten times. The rearrangement joins TRBV5-1 to TRBJ2-7; 7 bases line up with TRBD1. V shed 0 bases, J shed 2 bases, and the junction held 5 bases outside the gene matches. Per germline, CDR1 SGHRS and CDR2 YFSETQ. CDR3 length: 15 amino acids. This CDR3 reads CASSLAGTAAYEQYF. The DNA of the CDR3 is TGCGCCAGCAGCTTGGCCGGGACAGCGGCCTACGAGCAGTACTTC.

This clone has only a few counts. The chain has TRBV19 and TRBJ1-2, with D possibly TRBD1 on 5 matching bases. The CDR3 has 14 amino acids. Germline CDR1 reads LNHDA; CDR2 reads SQIVND (reference sequence). Trimming pared 5 bases from V and 8 bases from J, leaving 18 bases between. The CDR3 nucleotides are TGTGCCAGTAGTCGACCCCCGGGGGAAGGGGGCTACACCTTC. This encodes CASSRPPGEGGYTF.

The chain recombines TRBV28 with TRBJ2-1, with 7 nucleotides matching TRBD2. CDR1 and CDR2 (germline): MDHEN, SYDVKM. The CDR3 sequence is 14 residues long. J was trimmed by 2 bases and V by 6 bases; bases with no gene match: 4. The CDR3 DNA reads TGTGCCAGCAGCCCGAGCGGGACCTACAATGAGCAGTTCTTC. Protein sequence: CASSPSGTYNEQFF.

The chain carries TRBV6-1 and TRBJ2-3; 11 bases fit TRBD2. Germline V gene sequence: CDR1 MNHNS, CDR2 SASEGT. The trim removed 4 bases at V and 2 bases at J, leaving 8 bases unmatched. The CDR3 has 17 amino acids. The CDR3 loop reads CASSALTSGKHTDTQYF. The DNA of the CDR3 is TGTGCCAGCAGTGCCCTGACTAGCGGGAAACACACAGATACGCAGTATTTT.

This clone was observed a few times. V gene TRBV30 combines with J gene TRBJ2-7; 7 bases align to TRBD1. V lost 2 bases and J lost 4; bases outside the gene matches: 5. The CDR3 runs 13 residues. Germline CDR1 and CDR2: GTSNPN and SVGIG (reference sequence). The CDR3, as DNA: TGTGCCTGGAGTTGGGACAGATTATACGAGCAGTACTTC. Protein: CAWSWDRLYEQYF. The full variable domain, rest sourced from reference TRBV30 and TRBJ2-7, is SQTIHQWPATLVQPVGSPLSLECTVEGTSNPNLYWYRQAAGRGLQLLFYSVGIGQISSEVPQNLSASRPQDRQFILSSKKLLLSDSGFYLCAWSWDRLYEQYFGPGTRLTVT.

The CDR3 is CASSTGLAGGSYEQYF. DNA of the CDR3: TGTGCCAGCAGCACGGGACTAGCGGGAGGGTCCTACGAGCAGTACTTC. The V call is TRBV13, the J call TRBJ2-7, with 16 bases aligning to TRBD2. Germline CDR1 PRHDT, CDR2 FYEKMQ (reference sequence). J gave up 1 base and V 5 bases, and 2 bases lay outside the gene matches. The CDR3 has 16 amino acids.

The V and J genes are TRBV19 and TRBJ1-5; TRBD1 is a possible D gene (5 bases). The CDR3 length is 17 residues. In germline, CDR1 is LNHDA, CDR2 SQIVND (reference sequence). V was clipped by 5 bases and J by 4 bases, with 21 bases between them. As DNA, the CDR3 is TGTGCCAGTAGTCCTCGCCAGGGACGAACGTTAAATCAGCCCCAGCATTTT. Encoded protein: CASSPRQGRTLNQPQHF.

The rearrangement joins TRBV11-2 to TRBJ2-5; D remains ambiguous. The CDR3 totals 15 residues. The germline V gene encodes CDR1 SGHAT and CDR2 FQNNGV. V lost 2 bases and J 8 bases, leaving 18 bases between the germline ends. In DNA form, the CDR3 reads TGTGCCAGCAGCTTATCTGTTTCCCGGTCCGGAACCCAGTACTTC. Amino acid sequence: CASSLSVSRSGTQYF. The complete variable domain, with remaining parts taken from reference TRBV11-2 and TRBJ2-5, reads EAGVAQSPRYKIIEKRQSVAFWCNPISGHATLYWYQQILGQGPKLLIQFQNNGVVDDSQLPKDRFSAERLKGVDSTLKIQPAKLEDSAVYLCASSLSVSRSGTQYFGPGTRLLVL.

This chain uses TRBV30 with TRBJ2-7; no clear D. With 2 bases removed from V and 6 bases from J, the gap between germline ends came to 11 bases. The CDR3 contains 12 residues. Germline V CDR1 and CDR2: GTSNPN, SVGIG (reference sequence). The CDR3 protein is CAWSYGISEQYF. In nucleotides, the CDR3 is TGTGCCTGGAGTTATGGGATCAGCGAGCAGTACTTC.

The CDR3 here is CASSSSGRGSYEQYF. CDR3 DNA sequence: TGTGCCAGTAGTAGTAGCGGGAGGGGCTCCTACGAGCAGTACTTC. The V gene is TRBV19, the J gene TRBJ2-7; 11 nucleotides line up with TRBD2. The CDR3 loop spans 15 amino acids. Germline assignment: CDR1 LNHDA and CDR2 SQIVND (reference sequence). Trimming at V came to 4 bases and at J to 0 bases, leaving 2 bases not matched to a gene.

The genes are TRBV5-1 and TRBJ1-2; 7 bases are shared with TRBD1. V shed 3 bases and J 8 bases; nucleotides not matched to a gene: 10. Germline assignment: CDR1 SGHRS and CDR2 YFSETQ. CDR3 length: 14 amino acids. CDR3: CASSSATGHWGYTF. Here the CDR3 DNA reads TGCGCCAGCAGCTCTGCGACAGGGCACTGGGGCTACACCTTC.